Listed below are T cell receptor beta chains from one sample, sequenced in a study of T cells in Graves' hyperthyroidism and ophthalmopathy. MiXCR, applied by TCRdb to the multiplex PCR reads, yields one record per CDR3 protein. This sample carries under 550,000 distinct CDR3 sequences, 15% to 20% of them seen once, and the ten largest clones take less than 55%. Sequencing was carried out using blood. The source is a man between 35 and 55 years old with Graves' ophthalmopathy. Each CDR3 is given with its conserved first and last residue. D genes are given only for firm matches. For some rows the clone size is stated as once, few or many, or as a class when expanded; others skip it.

TRBJ1-1,many,.,TRBV3-1,CASSQDGARNTEAFF,TGTGCCAGCAGCCAAGATGGGGCACGGAACACTGAAGCTTTCTTT
TRBJ1-4,.,.,TRBV20-1,CSAGTGGEKLFF,TGCAGTGCCGGGACGGGTGGTGAAAAACTGTTTTTT
TRBJ1-1,.,.,TRBV18,CASSPIGGGNTEAFF,TGTGCCAGCTCACCAATCGGGGGCGGGAACACTGAAGCTTTCTTT
TRBJ2-1,few,.,TRBV12-3/TRBV12-4,CASSSVLGEQFF,TGTGCCAGCAGTTCAGTCCTAGGCGAGCAGTTCTTC
TRBJ2-7,few,TRBD1,TRBV6-2/TRBV6-3,CASSLLPGTGLYEQYF,TGTGCCAGCAGTTTACTCCCCGGGACAGGGCTCTACGAGCAGTACTTC
TRBJ1-3,many,.,TRBV5-1,CASSRTGVDGNTIYF,TGCGCCAGCAGCCGAACAGGCGTCGACGGAAACACCATATATTTT
TRBJ2-1,few,TRBD2,TRBV5-1,CASSSGLAGQNYNEQFF,TGCGCCAGCAGCTCGGGACTAGCGGGACAAAATTACAATGAGCAGTTCTTC
TRBJ2-7,many,.,TRBV30,CASDSRYPYEQYF,TGTGCCTCCGACAGTCGGTACCCCTACGAGCAGTACTTC
TRBJ1-2,.,TRBD1,TRBV9,CASSAGTDLAGYTF,TGTGCCAGCAGCGCCGGGACAGACTTAGCTGGCTACACCTTC
TRBJ1-2,.,.,TRBV5-5,CASGYAEGYTF,TGTGCCAGCGGGTATGCGGAAGGCTACACCTTC
TRBJ2-5,.,TRBD2,TRBV12-3/TRBV12-4,CASSTGGDQETQYF,TGTGCCAGCTCAACGGGAGGGGACCAAGAGACCCAGTACTTC
TRBJ1-5,.,.,TRBV20-1,CSATGLSNQPQHF,TGCAGTGCTACAGGGTTGAGCAATCAGCCCCAGCATTTT
TRBJ1-1,.,TRBD1,TRBV7-8,CASSQGQEGRAFF,TGTGCCAGCAGCCAGGGACAGGAGGGTAGAGCTTTCTTT
TRBJ2-7,.,.,TRBV7-9,CASSFVTGSEQYF,TGTGCCAGCAGCTTCGTAACAGGGTCCGAGCAGTACTTC
TRBJ1-1,few,.,TRBV6-5,CASSYAPGSGTEAFF,TGTGCCAGCAGTTACGCCCCGGGGAGTGGCACTGAAGCTTTCTTT
TRBJ1-1,.,.,TRBV10-3,CAILQGRGTEAFF,TGTGCCATCCTACAGGGCCGAGGGACTGAAGCTTTCTTT
TRBJ2-5,many,.,TRBV2,CASSPRENQETQYF,TGTGCCAGCAGCCCCCGGGAGAACCAAGAGACCCAGTACTTC
TRBJ2-5,few,.,TRBV25-1,CASSGRDTQETQYF,TGTGCCAGCAGTGGACGGGACACTCAAGAGACCCAGTACTTC
TRBJ2-4,few,TRBD2,TRBV2,CASSQRAGENIQYF,TGTGCCAGCAGCCAACGAGCGGGGGAAAACATTCAGTACTTC
TRBJ2-2,.,.,TRBV5-1,CVSQNSANTGELFF,TGCGTCAGCCAAAACAGCGCGAACACCGGGGAGCTGTTTTTT
TRBJ2-5,few,.,TRBV13,CASSEGQETQYF,TGTGCCAGCAGTGAAGGGCAAGAGACCCAGTACTTC
TRBJ2-3,many,.,TRBV7-3,CASSLEVRADTQYF,TGTGCCAGCAGCTTAGAGGTCCGTGCAGATACGCAGTATTTT
TRBJ2-5,few,TRBD2,TRBV10-2,CASHTLFVLRGGGAQETQYF,TGCGCCAGCCATACACTGTTCGTGTTGCGGGGGGGCGGCGCCCAAGAGACCCAGTACTTC
TRBJ1-1,few,.,TRBV20-1,CSAGALSYTEAFF,TGCAGTGCTGGAGCCCTTTCCTACACTGAAGCTTTCTTT
TRBJ2-7,.,TRBD2,TRBV28,CASSGTSALGNEQYF,TGTGCCAGCAGTGGGACTAGCGCGTTGGGAAACGAGCAGTACTTC
TRBJ2-7,.,.,TRBV7-9,CASSLAKRRSPTPYEQYF,TGTGCCAGCAGCTTAGCGAAACGTAGGTCCCCCACTCCCTACGAGCAGTACTTC
TRBJ2-5,.,.,TRBV4-3,CASSQDDNRKETQYF,TGCGCCAGCAGCCAAGATGATAACCGGAAAGAGACCCAGTACTTC
TRBJ2-3,few,.,TRBV7-8,CASSLAPILSSTSHTDTQYF,TGTGCCAGCAGCTTAGCCCCAATTCTCTCTAGTACCTCACACACAGATACGCAGTATTTT
TRBJ1-1,many,.,TRBV28,CASESPGGNTEAFF,TGTGCCAGCGAGTCCCCGGGGGGGAACACTGAAGCTTTCTTT
TRBJ2-7,many,TRBD2,TRBV5-1,CASSLLSGREYEQYF,TGCGCCAGCAGCTTACTTAGCGGGAGGGAGTACGAGCAGTACTTC
TRBJ2-5,many,.,TRBV3-1,CASSPSGGPQETQYF,TGTGCCAGCAGCCCCTCTGGCGGGCCCCAAGAGACCCAGTACTTC
TRBJ1-2,.,.,TRBV6-5,CASSYRLSYYGYTF,TGTGCCAGCAGTTACCGATTATCGTACTATGGCTACACCTTC
TRBJ2-3,.,.,TRBV7-9,CASTPGASGDTQYF,TGTGCCAGCACCCCGGGGGCCTCAGGAGATACGCAGTATTTT
TRBJ2-3,.,.,TRBV20-1,CSAAQRSAHKDTQYF,TGCAGTGCTGCCCAACGTTCGGCCCACAAGGATACGCAGTATTTT
TRBJ1-2,many,.,TRBV9,CASSVGSDNYGYTF,TGTGCCAGCAGCGTAGGGTCAGATAACTATGGCTACACCTTC
TRBJ1-5,.,.,TRBV20-1,CSARGITGGHF,TGCAGTGCTAGAGGTATCACAGGCGGACATTTT
TRBJ2-5,few,TRBD2,TRBV25-1,CASSGGGSLETQYF,TGTGCCAGCAGTGGAGGCGGGAGTTTAGAGACCCAGTACTTC
TRBJ1-6,many,.,TRBV28,CASSLSPGVGSPLHF,TGTGCCAGCAGTTTGTCCCCAGGGGTGGGCTCACCCCTCCACTTT
TRBJ2-3,few,TRBD2,TRBV27,CASSPYAGEGDTQYF,TGTGCCAGCAGTCCCTATGCGGGAGAGGGGGATACGCAGTATTTT
TRBJ2-7,few,.,TRBV6-5,CASSYYYEQYF,TGTGCCAGCAGCTATTATTACGAGCAGTACTTC
TRBJ2-1,.,.,TRBV19,CASSTSSLGPGNEQFF,TGTGCCAGTAGTACTTCTTCTTTGGGGCCTGGGAATGAGCAGTTCTTC
TRBJ2-5,many,.,TRBV28,CASSLTLVQKQETQYF,TGTGCCAGCAGTCTAACCCTCGTACAGAAACAAGAGACCCAGTACTTC
TRBJ2-1,many,TRBD2,TRBV20-1,CSARASGAYNEQFF,TGCAGTGCTAGGGCTAGCGGGGCCTACAATGAGCAGTTCTTC
TRBJ2-1,.,TRBD2,TRBV3-1,CASSQGGAGLGRNEQFF,TGTGCCAGCAGCCAAGGGGGTGCGGGACTAGGGAGAAATGAGCAGTTCTTC
TRBJ2-1,.,TRBD2,TRBV7-9,CASSPIGLAGYNEQFF,TGTGCCAGCAGCCCTATCGGACTAGCGGGTTACAATGAGCAGTTCTTC
TRBJ2-2,few,TRBD2,TRBV5-1,CASTGLAGGTGELFF,TGCGCCAGCACCGGACTAGCGGGAGGCACCGGGGAGCTGTTTTTT
TRBJ2-5,.,.,TRBV5-1,CASSLDGTTQYF,TGCGCCAGCAGCTTGGACGGGACCACCCAGTACTTC
TRBJ2-7,few,.,TRBV27,CASSSRSGGGPRSGEQYF,TGTGCCAGCAGCTCAAGGTCGGGTGGGGGTCCCCGATCAGGAGAGCAGTACTTC
TRBJ2-1,many,.,TRBV13,CASSLLSEQFF,TGTGCCAGCAGCTTACTGTCCGAGCAGTTCTTC
TRBJ1-1,many,.,TRBV3-1,CASSQGWGGLAEAFF,TGTGCCAGCAGCCAAGGGTGGGGGGGCTTAGCGGAAGCTTTCTTT
TRBJ2-2,many,TRBD2,TRBV30,CAWGAGGLFGELFF,TGTGCCTGGGGAGCGGGAGGACTTTTCGGGGAGCTGTTTTTT
TRBJ1-5,many,.,TRBV30,CAWRETGYYSNQPQHF,TGTGCCTGGAGAGAGACGGGATACTATAGCAATCAGCCCCAGCATTTT
TRBJ1-2,few,TRBD1,TRBV7-9,CASSYLGGQGHYGYTF,TGTGCCAGCAGCTACCTAGGGGGACAGGGACACTATGGCTACACCTTC
TRBJ1-5,few,TRBD1,TRBV19,CASSSSPGGLHNQPQHF,TGTGCCAGTAGCTCCAGTCCAGGGGGACTACACAATCAGCCCCAGCATTTT
TRBJ1-2,.,.,TRBV10-3,CAISESGRNYGYTF,TGTGCCATCAGTGAGTCGGGACGGAACTATGGCTACACCTTC
TRBJ2-1,.,.,TRBV29-1,CSVVEAFEQFF,TGCAGCGTTGTTGAGGCCTTTGAGCAGTTCTTC
TRBJ2-7,.,.,TRBV28,CASSPPSIPVKGYEQYF,TGTGCCAGCAGCCCGCCCTCCATACCGGTGAAGGGGTACGAGCAGTACTTC